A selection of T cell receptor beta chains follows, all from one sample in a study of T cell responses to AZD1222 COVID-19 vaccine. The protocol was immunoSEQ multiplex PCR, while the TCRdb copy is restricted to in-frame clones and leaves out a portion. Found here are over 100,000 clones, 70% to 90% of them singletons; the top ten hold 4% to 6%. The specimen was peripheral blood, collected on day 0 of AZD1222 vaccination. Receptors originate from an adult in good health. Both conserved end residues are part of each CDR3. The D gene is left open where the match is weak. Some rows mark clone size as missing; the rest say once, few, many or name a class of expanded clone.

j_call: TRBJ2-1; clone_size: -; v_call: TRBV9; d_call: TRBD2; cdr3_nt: TGTGCCAGCAGCCCCAGGACTAGCGACTACAATGAGCAGTTCTTC; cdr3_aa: CASSPRTSDYNEQFF
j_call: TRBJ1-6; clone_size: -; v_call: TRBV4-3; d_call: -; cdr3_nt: TGCGCCAGCAGCCAAGGTGGACAGAATTCACCCCTCCACTTT; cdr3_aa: CASSQGGQNSPLHF
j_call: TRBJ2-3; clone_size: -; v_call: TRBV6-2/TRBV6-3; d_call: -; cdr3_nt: TGTGCCAGCAGTTACCGGGACCGTTCTAGCACAGATACGCAGTATTTT; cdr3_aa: CASSYRDRSSTDTQYF
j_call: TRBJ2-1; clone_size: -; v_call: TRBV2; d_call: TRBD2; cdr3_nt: TGTGCCAGCAGGGCGGGAGTCTCGGATAATGAGCAGTTCTTC; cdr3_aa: CASRAGVSDNEQFF
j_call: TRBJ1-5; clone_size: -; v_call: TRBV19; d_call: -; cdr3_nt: TGTGCCAGTACCCAAACAGGGTCAATCAAACCCCAGCATTTT; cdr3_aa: CASTQTGSIKPQHF
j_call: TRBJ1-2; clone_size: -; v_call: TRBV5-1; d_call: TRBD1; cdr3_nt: TGCGCCAGCAGCTTGGCGGGACAGGGGGCGCGAGTTGGAGGCTACACCTTC; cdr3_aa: CASSLAGQGARVGGYTF
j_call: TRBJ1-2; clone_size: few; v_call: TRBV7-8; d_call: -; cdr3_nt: TGTGCCAGCAGCTTAATTATGGGGAGCTATGGCTACACCTTC; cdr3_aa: CASSLIMGSYGYTF
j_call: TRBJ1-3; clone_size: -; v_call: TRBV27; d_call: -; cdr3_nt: TGTGCCAGCAGTTTATCGACCCACGGCGGAAACACCATATATTTT; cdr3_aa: CASSLSTHGGNTIYF
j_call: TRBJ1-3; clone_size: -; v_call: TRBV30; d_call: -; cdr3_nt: TGTGCCTGGAGTGTACCGTACACCATATATTTT; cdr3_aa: CAWSVPYTIYF
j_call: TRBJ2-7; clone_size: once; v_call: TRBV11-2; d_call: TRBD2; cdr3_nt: TGTGCCAGCAGCTATGCTAGCGGGGGCGCGAGCTCCTACGAGCAGTACTTC; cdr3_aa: CASSYASGGASSYEQYF
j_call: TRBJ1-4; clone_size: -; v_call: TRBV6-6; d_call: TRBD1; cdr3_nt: TGTGCCAGCAGGTGGGACAGGGCGTGGGATGAAAAACTGTTTTTT; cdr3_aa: CASRWDRAWDEKLFF
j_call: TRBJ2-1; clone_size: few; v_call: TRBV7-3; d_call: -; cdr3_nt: TGTGCCAGCAGCTTATCGGGTCTGGCTTACAATGAGCAGTTCTTC; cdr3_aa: CASSLSGLAYNEQFF
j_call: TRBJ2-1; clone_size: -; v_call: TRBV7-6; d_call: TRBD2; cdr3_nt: TGTGCCAGCAGCTTTCTAGCGGGCGCTCCTTACAATGAGCAGTTCTTC; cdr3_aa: CASSFLAGAPYNEQFF
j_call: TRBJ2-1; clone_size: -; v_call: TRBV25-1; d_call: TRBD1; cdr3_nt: TGTGCCACTCACAAACAGGGGTTAGGTGAGCAGTTCTTC; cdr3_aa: CATHKQGLGEQFF
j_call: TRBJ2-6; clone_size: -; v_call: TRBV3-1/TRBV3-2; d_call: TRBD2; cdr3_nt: TGTGCCAGCAGCCCCAGACTAGCGGACAGCTCTGGGGCCAACGTCCTGACTTTC; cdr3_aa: CASSPRLADSSGANVLTF
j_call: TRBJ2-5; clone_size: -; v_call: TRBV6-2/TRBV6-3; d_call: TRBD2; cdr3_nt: TGTGCCAGCAGTCTGGGACTAGCGGGGGGACAAGAGACCCAGTACTTC; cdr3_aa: CASSLGLAGGQETQYF
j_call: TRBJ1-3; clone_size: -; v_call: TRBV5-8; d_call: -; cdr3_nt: TGTGCCAGCAGCTTGCTCTTCAGGGGCTCTGGAAACACCATATATTTT; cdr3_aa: CASSLLFRGSGNTIYF
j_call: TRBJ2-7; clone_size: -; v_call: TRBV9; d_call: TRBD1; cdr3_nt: TGTGCCAGCAGCTCGCGCCCGGACAGGGGCTACGAGCAGTACTTC; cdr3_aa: CASSSRPDRGYEQYF
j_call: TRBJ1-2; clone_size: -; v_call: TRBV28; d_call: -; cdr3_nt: TGTGCCAGCACCCCGCGAGGGGCGCTGGGCTACACCTTC; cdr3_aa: CASTPRGALGYTF